The rows below give T cell receptor beta chains drawn from one sample of a study of neurological immune-mediated disorders. TCRdb recomputed calls from the 5' RACE reads with MiXCR, one row per CDR3 protein. The sample holds 55,000 to 70,000 distinct CDR3 sequences, around 3% seen once. Material: PBMCs. The receptors stem from a woman in her forties or fifties with multiple sclerosis. Each CDR3 is given with its conserved first and last residue. Each record gives: D gene, J gene, V gene, clone size, CDR3 DNA, CDR3 protein. D genes are given only for firm matches. Size is stated as how often the clone was seen (once, few, many) or a class if it is expanded.

-,TRBJ1-2,TRBV12-3/TRBV12-4,many,TGTGCCAGCAGCTCCATCGGAGTCTATGGCTACACCTTC,CASSSIGVYGYTF
-,TRBJ2-1,TRBV18,many,TGTGCCAGCTTTCCCGGGACTCCTGCCTACAATGAGCAGTTCTTC,CASFPGTPAYNEQFF
TRBD2,TRBJ2-2,TRBV12-3/TRBV12-4,many,TGTGCCAGCACCTTGAGGCCTAGCGGGATAACCGGGGAGCTGTTTTTT,CASTLRPSGITGELFF
-,TRBJ2-5,TRBV10-3,many,TGTGCCATCATGGGCGGGGATCACGAAGAGACCCAGTACTTC,CAIMGGDHEETQYF
TRBD2,TRBJ2-3,TRBV20-1,many,TGCAGTGCTAATGGACTAGCGGGGGCTAATACGCAGTATTTT,CSANGLAGANTQYF
-,TRBJ2-4,TRBV7-9,many,TGTGCCAGCAGCTTACAAAACATTCAGTACTTC,CASSLQNIQYF
TRBD2,TRBJ2-2,TRBV9,many,TGTGCCAGCAGCGTGGGAGTTGGGAGGGCCACCGGGGAGCTGTTTTTT,CASSVGVGRATGELFF
-,TRBJ2-2,TRBV12-3/TRBV12-4,many,TGTGCCAGCAGTCCGACGGAGAAGAACACCGGGGAGCTGTTTTTT,CASSPTEKNTGELFF
-,TRBJ1-4,TRBV10-3,many,TGTGCCATCTCCAGTGCTAATGAAAAACTGTTTTTT,CAISSANEKLFF
-,TRBJ2-7,TRBV9,many,TGTGCCAGCAGCCCACAACCGGGCCGGAGACACGAGCAGTACTTC,CASSPQPGRRHEQYF